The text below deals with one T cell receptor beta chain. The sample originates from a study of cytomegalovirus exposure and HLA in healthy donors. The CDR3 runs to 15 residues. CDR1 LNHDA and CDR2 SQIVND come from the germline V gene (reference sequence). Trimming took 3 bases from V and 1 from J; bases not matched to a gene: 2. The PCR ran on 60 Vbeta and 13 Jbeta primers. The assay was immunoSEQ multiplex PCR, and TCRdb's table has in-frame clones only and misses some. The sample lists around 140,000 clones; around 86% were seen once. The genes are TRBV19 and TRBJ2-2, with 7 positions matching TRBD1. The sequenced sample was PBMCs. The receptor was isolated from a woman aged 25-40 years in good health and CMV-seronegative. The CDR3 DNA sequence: TGTGCCAGTAGTATGTGGACAGGGAACACCGGGGAGCTGTTTTTT. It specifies CASSMWTGNTGELFF.